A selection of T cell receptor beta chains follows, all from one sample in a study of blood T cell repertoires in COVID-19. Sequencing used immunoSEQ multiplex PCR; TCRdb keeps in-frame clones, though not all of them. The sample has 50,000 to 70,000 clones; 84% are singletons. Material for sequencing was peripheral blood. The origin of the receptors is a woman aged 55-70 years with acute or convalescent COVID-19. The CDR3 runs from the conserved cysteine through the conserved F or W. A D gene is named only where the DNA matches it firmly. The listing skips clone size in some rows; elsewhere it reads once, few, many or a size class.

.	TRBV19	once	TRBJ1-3	TGTGCCAGTAGTATCCCCGCGGCCGTCTCTGGAAACACCATATATTTT	CASSIPAAVSGNTIYF
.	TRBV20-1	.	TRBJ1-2	TGCAGTGCGACCGACAAGAGTGGCTACACCTTC	CSATDKSGYTF
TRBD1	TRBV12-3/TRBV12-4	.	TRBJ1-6	TGTGCCAGCAGTCGACAGGGAGTCTCACCCCTCCACTTT	CASSRQGVSPLHF
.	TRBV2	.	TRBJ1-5	TGTGCCAGCAGCCTCGACGTCGGGGGAAGACAGCCCCAGCATTTT	CASSLDVGGRQPQHF
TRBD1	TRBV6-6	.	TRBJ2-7	TGTGCCAGCAGCCGAGCCGGGACAGAGAGCTACGAGCAGTACTTC	CASSRAGTESYEQYF
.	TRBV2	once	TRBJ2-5	TGTGCCAGCAGTGAAGCGCCTACGGCCCAGTACTTC	CASSEAPTAQYF
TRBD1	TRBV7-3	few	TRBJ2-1	TGTGCCAGCAGCCCAGAGGGGGCGCGGTACAATGAGCAGTTCTTC	CASSPEGARYNEQFF
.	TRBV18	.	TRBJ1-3	TGTGCCAGCTCACCTAATTTCCAGGGAAACACCATATATTTT	CASSPNFQGNTIYF
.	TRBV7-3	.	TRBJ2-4	TGTGCCAGCAGCTTAAACCTTGGAGGCGAAGGCATTCAGTACTTC	CASSLNLGGEGIQYF
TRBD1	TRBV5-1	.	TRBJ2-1	TGCGCCAGCAGCTTAGGCGGACAGGCCTACAATGAGCAGTTCTTC	CASSLGGQAYNEQFF
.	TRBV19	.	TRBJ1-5	TGTGCCAGTAGAACGTCCTCCAGGGCCTTCGGTCCCCAGCATTTT	CASRTSSRAFGPQHF
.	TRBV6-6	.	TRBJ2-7	TGTGCCAGCAGACCAGGGGAAGGAGAGCAGTACTTC	CASRPGEGEQYF
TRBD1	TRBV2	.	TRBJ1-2	TGTGCCAGCAGGGTAGAACAGGGGTATGGCTACACCTTC	CASRVEQGYGYTF
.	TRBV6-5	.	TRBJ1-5	TGTGCCACCCAAACGGGGTACGATAGCAATCAGCCCCAGCATTTT	CATQTGYDSNQPQHF
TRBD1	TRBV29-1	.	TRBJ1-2	TGCAGCGTTGCAGGGGGCGGCTATGGCTACACCTTC	CSVAGGGYGYTF
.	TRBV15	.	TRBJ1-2	TGTGCCGCCAGCAGGGAGAGGGCAGACTATGGCTACACCTTC	CAASRERADYGYTF
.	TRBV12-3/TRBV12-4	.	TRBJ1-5	TGTGCCAGCAGTCTAAACAATCAGCCCCAGCATTTT	CASSLNNQPQHF
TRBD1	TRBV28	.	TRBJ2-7	TGTGCCAGCAGTTCCCCCTCCGGGACAGAAAACGAGCAGTACTTC	CASSSPSGTENEQYF
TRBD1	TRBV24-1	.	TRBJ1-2	TGTGCCACCAGTGAGGGGACAGGGGGAAGTACTGGCTACACCTTC	CATSEGTGGSTGYTF
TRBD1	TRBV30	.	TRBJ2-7	TGTGCCTGGAGAGAGTCAGGGGGAAACTACGAGCAGTACTTC	CAWRESGGNYEQYF
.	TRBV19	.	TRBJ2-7	TGTGCCAGTAGTATAGAGGCTAGCTACGAGCAGTACTTC	CASSIEASYEQYF
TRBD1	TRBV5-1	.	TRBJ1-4	TGCGCCAGCAGCTTGGGGCGGGACAGGGGTGAAAAACTGTTTTTT	CASSLGRDRGEKLFF
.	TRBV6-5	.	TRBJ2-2	TGTGCCAGCAGAAGTATAAGCCCGAACACCGGGGAGCTGTTTTTT	CASRSISPNTGELFF
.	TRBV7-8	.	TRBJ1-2	TGTGCCAGCAGCCTCGACTTGGACTATGGCTACACCTTC	CASSLDLDYGYTF
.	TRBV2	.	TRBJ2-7	TGTGCCAGCGGGGTCAGGGGCTACGAGCAGTACTTC	CASGVRGYEQYF
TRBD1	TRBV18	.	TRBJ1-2	TGTGCCAGCTCACCACGACAGGGGGCGGACTATGGCTACACCTTC	CASSPRQGADYGYTF
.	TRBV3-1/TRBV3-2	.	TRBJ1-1	TGTGCCAGCAGCCTGACAGTGAACACTGAAGCTTTCTTT	CASSLTVNTEAFF
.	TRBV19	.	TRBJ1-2	TGTGCCAGTAGTATACAGGGAGAGACAGGTCTTTTCGACACCTTC	CASSIQGETGLFDTF
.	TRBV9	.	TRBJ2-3	TGTGCCAGCAGCGTAGGCGGGGACTCCACAGATACGCAGTATTTT	CASSVGGDSTDTQYF
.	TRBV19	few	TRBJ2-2	TGTGCCAGTAGTGCACGGGGGAACACCGGGGAGCTGTTTTTT	CASSARGNTGELFF
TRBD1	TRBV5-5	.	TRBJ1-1	TGTGCCAGCAGCTGGGACAGGGGTAGCACTGAAGCTTTCTTT	CASSWDRGSTEAFF
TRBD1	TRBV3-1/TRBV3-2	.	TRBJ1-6	TGTGCCAGCAGCCCAGGGGGACAGGGGAATTCACCCCTCCACTTT	CASSPGGQGNSPLHF
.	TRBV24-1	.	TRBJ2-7	TGTGCCACCAGTGAGGGCCAGGGCACCGAGCAGTACTTC	CATSEGQGTEQYF